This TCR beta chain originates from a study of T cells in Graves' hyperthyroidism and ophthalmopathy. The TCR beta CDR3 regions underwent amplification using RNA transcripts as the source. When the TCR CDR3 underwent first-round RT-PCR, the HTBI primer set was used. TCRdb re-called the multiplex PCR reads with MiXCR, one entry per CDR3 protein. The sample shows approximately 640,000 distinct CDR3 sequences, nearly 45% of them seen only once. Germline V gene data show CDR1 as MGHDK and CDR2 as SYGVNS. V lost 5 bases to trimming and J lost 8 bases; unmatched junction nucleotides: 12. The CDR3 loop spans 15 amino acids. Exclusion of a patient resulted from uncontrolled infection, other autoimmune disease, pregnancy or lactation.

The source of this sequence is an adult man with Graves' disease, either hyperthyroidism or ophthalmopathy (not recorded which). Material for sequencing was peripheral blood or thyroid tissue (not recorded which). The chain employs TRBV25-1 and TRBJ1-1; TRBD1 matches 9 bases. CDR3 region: CASSLPGTGFGEAFF. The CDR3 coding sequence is TGTGCCAGCAGTTTACCCGGGACAGGGTTTGGCGAAGCTTTCTTT.